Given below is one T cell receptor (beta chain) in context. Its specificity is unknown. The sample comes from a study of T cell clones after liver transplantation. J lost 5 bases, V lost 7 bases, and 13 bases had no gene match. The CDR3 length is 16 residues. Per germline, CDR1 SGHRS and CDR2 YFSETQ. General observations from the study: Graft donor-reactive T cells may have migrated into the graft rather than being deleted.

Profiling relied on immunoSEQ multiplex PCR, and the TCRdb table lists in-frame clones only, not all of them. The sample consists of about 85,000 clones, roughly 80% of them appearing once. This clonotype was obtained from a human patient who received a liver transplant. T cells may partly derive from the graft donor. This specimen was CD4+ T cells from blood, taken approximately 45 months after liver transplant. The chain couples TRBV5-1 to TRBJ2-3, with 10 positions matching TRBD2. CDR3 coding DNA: TGCGCCAGCTGCCGGGGACTAGCGCAAGGGGAAGATACGCAGTATTTT. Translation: CASCRGLAQGEDTQYF.